These 15 T cell receptor beta chains share one sample of origin, sequenced in a study of cytomegalovirus exposure and HLA in healthy donors. PCR was performed using 60 Vbeta and 13 Jbeta primers. The repertoire was sequenced with immunoSEQ multiplex PCR; TCRdb's copy has only in-frame clones and lacks some. The table records about 180,000 clones, about 79% of them present only once. Sequenced material: PBMCs. These receptors all come from a man younger than 35 in good health and CMV-seronegative.

A single count supports this clone. J is TRBJ2-7 and V is TRBV2, with 8 bases fitting TRBD2. The CDR3 spans 18 residues. CDR1 SNHLY and CDR2 FYNNEI come from the germline V gene. J lost 2 bases, V lost 10 bases, and 22 bases had no gene match. The CDR3 sequence: CANSKGLAYPGGPYEQYF. In DNA form, the CDR3 reads TGTGCCAACAGCAAAGGACTAGCCTACCCTGGTGGCCCCTACGAGCAGTACTTC.

The count of this clone is one. V and J are TRBV5-1 and TRBJ2-1; the match to TRBD2 covers 14 bases. The germline V gene has CDR1 SGHRS and CDR2 YFSETQ. With V trimmed by 4 bases and J by 3 bases, 9 bases remained unmatched. This CDR3 has 18 residues. In DNA form, the CDR3 reads TGCGCCAGCAGCGAATGGGGACTAGCGGGAGTAGTCTACAATGAGCAGTTCTTC. Amino acids: CASSEWGLAGVVYNEQFF.

This clone was seen a handful of times. The chain uses TRBV7-8 and TRBJ1-6; 8 positions match TRBD1. The V and J ends lost 5 bases and 6 bases, in that order; junction bases with no gene match: 6. Germline-derived CDR1 and CDR2 are SGHVS and FQNEAQ. The CDR3 loop spans 15 amino acids. The CDR3 is CASSPQGAGNSPLHF. The CDR3 coding sequence is TGTGCCAGCAGCCCGCAGGGGGCAGGTAATTCACCCCTCCACTTT.

In regard to this clone: The sample holds other DNA sequences that translate to the same CDR3. This sequence joins TRBV29-1 and TRBJ2-3, with D uncertain. The V end lost 8 bases, the J end lost 5 bases, and 14 bases lay between the germline ends. Germline V CDR1 and CDR2: SQVTM, ANQGSEA. The CDR3 length is 12 residues. The CDR3 bases are TGCAGCTCGCGGATTGGTGAAGATACGCAGTATTTT. It codes for CSSRIGEDTQYF.

This chain connects TRBV11-2 to TRBJ2-3; 8 nucleotides align to TRBD2. Germline V gene lookup returns CDR1 SGHAT and CDR2 FQNNGV. Trimming removed 0 bases from V and 3 bases from J; junction bases left unmatched: 8. This CDR3 has 17 amino acids. CDR3 amino acids: CASSLDPPIAGTDTQYF. The CDR3 coding sequence is TGTGCCAGCAGCTTAGATCCCCCAATAGCGGGGACAGATACGCAGTATTTT.

This clone was counted between two and nine times. This chain connects TRBV7-2 to TRBJ1-1; the D gene is possibly TRBD1 (6 bases). CDR3 length equals 14 residues. Germline lookup yields CDR1 SGHTA and CDR2 FQGNSA. Trimming pared 5 bases from V and 1 base from J, leaving 11 bases between. CDR3 loop: CASSPQTGNTEAFF. The DNA of the CDR3 is TGTGCCAGCAGCCCACAGACAGGGAACACTGAAGCTTTCTTT.

The chain recombines TRBV30 with TRBJ2-1; 8 positions agree with TRBD1. This CDR3 has 14 residues. V trimming: 1 base; J trimming: 7 bases; junction bases outside the gene matches: 6. Germline loops: CDR1 GTSNPN, CDR2 SVGIG (reference sequence). The DNA for the CDR3 is TGTGCCTGGAGTGGGGGCAGGGGGCTGAATGAGCAGTTCTTC. Protein: CAWSGGRGLNEQFF.

DNA of the CDR3: TGTGCCAGCAGTCAGTCGCCAGGGGACGGATGGCGAGCTTTCTTT. Its translation is CASSQSPGDGWRAFF. The chain employs TRBV27 and TRBJ1-1, with TRBD1 as a possible D gene (6 bases). CDR1 and CDR2 from the germline V gene are MNHEY and SMNVEV (reference sequence). The V and J ends lost 5 bases and 10 bases respectively, with 23 bases between them. The CDR3 contains 15 residues.

V is TRBV7-6 and J is TRBJ2-3; 11 bases fit TRBD2. CDR3 size: 16 residues. Trimming cost V 1 base and J 4 bases; bases outside gene matches: 4. In germline, CDR1 is SGHVS, CDR2 FNYEAQ. CDR3 DNA: TGTGCCAGCAGCTTAGGCCTTAGCGGGGGGGCAGATACGCAGTATTTT. It codes for CASSLGLSGGADTQYF.

CDR3 bases: TGTGCCAGCAGCTCTCCGACAGGTCTGGCCGAGACCCAGTACTTC. This codes for CASSSPTGLAETQYF. This chain connects TRBV7-2 to TRBJ2-5; possible D gene TRBD1, 6 bases. CDR1 and CDR2 from the germline V gene are SGHTA and FQGNSA. The length of the CDR3 is 15 residues. V was trimmed by 4 bases and J by 5 bases, leaving 17 bases between them.

The V gene is TRBV2, the J gene TRBJ2-7; 8 positions match TRBD2. The V segment lost 10 bases and the J segment 4 bases; nucleotides outside the gene matches: 12. The length of the CDR3 is 14 residues. Germline V CDR1 and CDR2: SNHLY, FYNNEI. The CDR3 region has the DNA TGTGCCACACGGAGGAGTAGCGGGAATTACGAGCAGTACTTC. Translated: CATRRSSGNYEQYF.

This chain connects TRBV19 to TRBJ2-3, with 13 bases fitting TRBD2. This CDR3 region has 15 residues. Trimming at V came to 8 bases and at J to 6 bases, leaving 8 bases not matched to a gene. Germline V lookup: CDR1 LNHDA, CDR2 SQIVND (reference sequence). This chain's CDR3 is CASSRLAGGLDTQYF. CDR3 DNA: TGTGCCAGTTCTAGACTAGCGGGGGGCCTGGATACGCAGTATTTT. Full variable domain (rest looked up from reference TRBV19 and TRBJ2-3): DGGITQSPKYLFRKEGQNVTLSCEQNLNHDAMYWYRQDPGQGLRLIYYSQIVNDFQKGDIAEGYSVSREKKESFPLTVTSAQKNPTAFYLCASSRLAGGLDTQYFGPGTRLTVL.

This chain links TRBV30 with TRBJ2-7, with 7 positions matching TRBD1. CDR3 length: 11 residues. After removal of 5 bases from V and 7 bases from J, the junction contained 5 bases not matched to a gene. Germline V CDR1 and CDR2: GTSNPN, SVGIG (reference sequence). DNA for the CDR3: TGTGCCTGGGCACAGGGGATGGAGCAGTACTTC. This encodes CAWAQGMEQYF.

This clone has only one observation. This chain joins TRBV6-1 and TRBJ1-1; 7 bases align to TRBD1. The CDR3 has 13 residues. Germline values: CDR1 MNHNS, CDR2 SASEGT. V lost 6 bases to trimming and J lost 7 bases; unmatched junction nucleotides: 8. The CDR3 sequence: CASRLGTANEAFF. CDR3 in DNA: TGTGCCAGCAGACTCGGGACAGCAAATGAAGCTTTCTTT.

The genes are TRBV6-1 and TRBJ2-5; TRBD1 might be the D (5 bases). CDR1 is MNHNS, CDR2 SASEGT, per germline. The CDR3 has 13 amino acids. Trimming stripped 4 bases from V and 5 bases from J, with 11 bases between. CDR3 in amino acids: CASSGGRAETQYF. CDR3 coding DNA: TGTGCCAGCAGTGGAGGCAGGGCGGAGACCCAGTACTTC.